A single sample is the source of the 20 T cell receptor beta chains below, sequenced in a study of T cell repertoires in cytomegalovirus infection. Their antigen targets remain unknown. Using its own MiXCR run on the reads, TCRdb lists one record per CDR3 protein. This sample has some 500,000 distinct CDR3 sequences, with 33% found just once. The input for sequencing was cultured PBMCs, taken from culture after CMV antigen stimulation. These receptors were collected from a human donor in good health (CMV status not recorded). Some clones in this sample may be carry-over from other donors' samples.

This clonotype was counted at least ten times. The V gene is TRBV7-2, the J gene TRBJ2-1; 10 positions match TRBD2. V was pared by 2 bases and J by 4 bases, with 5 bases of the junction left unmatched. Germline CDR1 is SGHTA and CDR2 is FQGNSA. This CDR3 is built from 16 residues. The CDR3 is CASSLRTSGLYNEQFF. The CDR3 DNA is TGTGCCAGCAGCTTACGGACTAGCGGATTATACAATGAGCAGTTCTTC.

The J gene is TRBJ1-3, the V gene TRBV7-3; weak D call: TRBD1 (5 bases). The CDR3 has 13 amino acids. Deletions cut 2 bases from V and 8 bases from J, with 10 bases between. Per germline, CDR1 SGHTA and CDR2 FQGTGA. The CDR3 DNA follows: TGTGCCAGCAGCTTATGGACGGGGCACACCATATATTTT. It specifies CASSLWTGHTIYF.

This clonotype appeared a few times. The J gene is TRBJ2-1, the V gene TRBV24-1, with no clear D. V lost 4 bases and J lost 7, with 10 bases in between. The CDR3 covers 13 residues. The germline V gene encodes CDR1 KGHDR and CDR2 SFDVKD. CDR3 amino acids: CATSEFSDNEQFF. The CDR3 DNA reads TGTGCCACCAGTGAATTCTCCGATAATGAGCAGTTCTTC.

The chain employs TRBV24-1 and TRBJ2-1; 10 positions agree with TRBD1. V dropped 3 bases and J dropped 9; count of bases not matched to a gene: 10. The germline V gene encodes CDR1 KGHDR and CDR2 SFDVKD. This CDR3 is built from 16 residues. The CDR3 DNA sequence: TGTGCCACCAGTGATAATAGACAGGGGGCCTTGGGTGAGCAGTTCTTC. This codes for CATSDNRQGALGEQFF.

This clonotype appeared a few times. The rearrangement uses TRBV6-1 and TRBJ2-5; D perhaps matches TRBD2 (5 bases). Germline-derived CDR1 and CDR2 are MNHNS and SASEGT. Deletions cut 8 bases from V and 9 bases from J, with 19 bases between. The CDR3 covers 13 residues. The CDR3: CASSPSRLLSQYF. The CDR3 nucleotides are TGTGCCAGCTCCCCTAGCAGACTCCTGTCCCAGTACTTC.

This clonotype was detected ten times or more. The gene calls are TRBV7-2 and TRBJ2-3; TRBD2 might be the D (5 bases). This CDR3 is 15 amino acids long. Between the trimmed V and J ends, which lost 5 bases and 3 bases, there was a span of 15 bases. Germline V gene lookup returns CDR1 SGHTA and CDR2 FQGNSA. This chain's CDR3 is CASSITRERTDTQYF. The CDR3 DNA reads as TGTGCCAGCAGCATAACTAGGGAGCGAACAGATACGCAGTATTTT. Drawing the rest from reference TRBV7-2 and TRBJ2-3, the complete variable domain is GAGVSQSPSNKVTEKGKDVELRCDPISGHTALYWYRQSLGQGLEFLIYFQGNSAPDKSGLPSDRFSAERTGGSVSTLTIQRTQQEDSAVYLCASSITRERTDTQYFGPGTRLTVL.

This clonotype was recorded a few times. This chain links TRBV12-3 or TRBV12-4 with TRBJ2-1; D is tentatively TRBD1 or TRBD2 (5 bases each). CDR3 length: 16 residues. The ends were cut back, 6 bases at V and 9 bases at J, with 24 bases in the middle. CDR3 bases: TGTGCCAGCAGGACTTCCGGGGCTAGGGATGTCGCTGAGCAGTTCTTC. Amino acids: CASRTSGARDVAEQFF.

This clonotype was seen a few times. The chain employs TRBV19 and TRBJ2-6; 8 bases match TRBD1. The CDR3 length is 15 residues. CDR1 is LNHDA and CDR2 is SQIVND in the germline V gene (reference sequence). V lost 0 bases and J lost 6; bases outside the gene matches: 1. CDR3 nucleotide sequence: TGTGCCAGTAGTATAGAGGACAGGGCGGCCAACGTCCTGACTTTC. It is translated as CASSIEDRAANVLTF.

CDR3 residues: CASIKEVAWTGELFF. CDR3 in DNA: TGTGCCAGTATTAAGGAGGTGGCATGGACCGGGGAGCTGTTTTTT. The rearrangement links TRBV19 to TRBJ2-2, with D possibly being TRBD2 (5 bases). Germline V gene lookup returns CDR1 LNHDA and CDR2 SQIVND (reference sequence). V was pared by 7 bases and J by 5 bases, with 17 bases between. The CDR3 is 15 amino acids.

This clonotype turned up a few times. The chain recombines TRBV4-1 with TRBJ2-3; 7 bases line up with TRBD1. CDR3 length: 17 amino acids. With 4 bases clipped from V and 7 bases from J, the junction kept 17 bases outside the gene matches. CDR1 and CDR2 from the germline V gene are MGHRA and YSYEKL. For the CDR3, the DNA is TGCGCCAGCAGCCTCACTTCCGGCCAGGGGGAGATAAATACGCAGTATTTT. Protein product: CASSLTSGQGEINTQYF.

The V call is TRBV5-4, the J call TRBJ2-5; D possibly uses TRBD1 or TRBD2 (5 bases each). The CDR3 covers 14 residues. V shed 3 bases and J shed 5 bases, with 14 bases lying between them. Looked up from germline, CDR1 is SGHNT and CDR2 is YYREEE (reference sequence). DNA of the CDR3: TGTGCCAGCAGCTCTTGGACCGGGGACGAGACCCAGTACTTC. This encodes CASSSWTGDETQYF.

The sample holds a few counts of this clonotype. The chain couples TRBV12-3 or TRBV12-4 to TRBJ2-1, with TRBD1 as a possible D gene (6 bases). Trimming cost V 2 bases and J 6 bases, with 14 bases left between them. The CDR3 spans 15 residues. CDR3 sequence (DNA): TGTGCCAGCAGTTTATCGGTAAGGACAGTCAATGAGCAGTTCTTC. Its translation is CASSLSVRTVNEQFF.

The chain combines TRBV5-6 with TRBJ2-7; D is uncertain. The CDR3 runs 15 residues. Trimming removed 4 bases at V and 7 bases at J, with 21 bases between. CDR1 is SGHDT, CDR2 YYEEEE, per germline. The DNA for the CDR3 is TGTGCCAGCAGCCACGGACCCCAAATACTGGGGGAGCAGTACTTC. Translated, it gives CASSHGPQILGEQYF.

This clonotype was seen only a few times. The chain carries TRBV7-2 and TRBJ2-2; D unresolved. V lost 5 bases, J lost 3 bases, and 13 bases lay in between. The length of the CDR3 is 15 residues. Germline CDR1 SGHTA, CDR2 FQGNSA. The CDR3 bases are TGTGCCAGCAGCCGCCGAGTAGTAGACACCGGGGAGCTGTTTTTT. Residues: CASSRRVVDTGELFF.

The chain recombines TRBV11-2 with TRBJ1-5; 10 bases are shared with TRBD1. With 5 bases clipped from V and 3 bases from J, the junction kept 4 bases outside the gene matches. There are 15 residues in the CDR3. Germline values: CDR1 SGHAT, CDR2 FQNNGV. Here the CDR3 reads CASSETGGNNQPQHF. The DNA for the CDR3 is TGTGCCAGCAGCGAGACAGGGGGCAACAATCAGCCCCAGCATTTT.

This clonotype occurred many times. J is TRBJ2-1 and V is TRBV7-2; TRBD1 matches at 9 bases. Looked up from germline, CDR1 is SGHTA and CDR2 is FQGNSA. J gave up 9 bases and V 4 bases, and 10 bases lay outside the gene matches. The CDR3 runs to 15 residues. CDR3 sequence (DNA): TGTGCCAGCAGCTCAGCCGGGACAGGGCTGGTTGAGCAGTTCTTC. This translates into CASSSAGTGLVEQFF.

This clonotype has at least ten counts. The chain couples TRBV7-2 to TRBJ1-5; D gene uncertain. V dropped 1 base and J dropped 7 bases, with 11 bases sitting between them. Germline V gene sequence: CDR1 SGHTA, CDR2 FQGNSA. The CDR3 loop spans 14 amino acids. The CDR3 is CASSLVRGRQPQHF. The CDR3 DNA reads as TGTGCCAGCAGCTTAGTGCGGGGAAGACAGCCCCAGCATTTT.

V is TRBV6-2 or TRBV6-3 and J is TRBJ1-5; D may be TRBD1 (6 bases). The V end was cut by 2 bases, the J end by 4 bases, with 15 bases between. Germline values: CDR1 MNHEY, CDR2 SVGEGT. This CDR3 contains 16 residues. CDR3 protein: CASSYPTQDRNQPQHF. DNA for the CDR3: TGTGCCAGCAGTTACCCGACGCAAGACAGGAATCAGCCCCAGCATTTT.

The chain recombines TRBV6-1 with TRBJ1-4, with D perhaps TRBD1 (5 bases). Trimming removed 6 bases at V and 6 bases at J, with 14 bases between. CDR3 size: 14 residues. Germline V gene lookup returns CDR1 MNHNS and CDR2 SASEGT. The CDR3, as DNA: TGTGCCAGCAGCGCCCCAGGGAATGATGAAAAACTGTTTTTT. Its translation: CASSAPGNDEKLFF.

This clonotype was picked up a small number of times. The chain couples TRBV10-3 to TRBJ2-5; D is ambiguous. Looked up from germline, CDR1 is ENHRY and CDR2 is SYGVKD. CDR3 length: 15 amino acids. V dropped 0 bases and J dropped 1 base, with 9 bases sitting between them. This chain's CDR3 is CAISESTSLQETQYF. The CDR3 DNA sequence: TGTGCCATCAGTGAGTCGACATCCCTCCAAGAGACCCAGTACTTC.